The clone carrying this T cell receptor beta chain was detected only a few times. Each cDNA molecule carried a unique molecular identifier. TCRdb re-analysed the 5' RACE reads in MiXCR, keeping a single row per CDR3 protein. The table lists tens of thousands of distinct CDR3 sequences, roughly 8.7% of them singletons, with about 5.6% in the top ten. These data come from a study of early T cells in non-severe SARS-CoV-2 infection. Germline CDR1 is MNHEY and CDR2 is SMNVEV (reference sequence). The CDR3 sequence is 17 residues long. After removal of 3 bases from V and 8 bases from J, the junction contained 11 bases not matched to a gene.

This sequence was found in an adult who was a healthcare worker with PCR-confirmed SARS-CoV-2 infection or an uninfected control (not recorded which). Specimen: whole blood. V is TRBV27 and J is TRBJ2-2, with 11 bases fitting TRBD2. The CDR3 DNA reads TGTGCCAGCAGTTTGTTTCGCCTAGCGGGAGGTAGTGGGGAGCTGTTTTTT. This encodes CASSLFRLAGGSGELFF.